This record looks at one TCR beta chain sequence and its context. Its antigen is unknown. Base qualities are missing; no much larger clone stands one base away. The sample's time point label, in plain terms: newly diagnosed GD, antithyroid drugs for less than 3 months. For both TCR sequencing and RNA sequencing, RNA was extracted from PBMCs using TRIzol. Graves' disease was diagnosed according to American Thyroid Association guidelines. Patients were recruited from an endocrinology department in Xi'an, China. Each patient gave approximately 8.8 milliliters of peripheral blood, collected in an EDTA anticoagulant tube. Ficoll Paque Plus density gradient separation was used to isolate PBMCs, and no further T cell sorting was performed. An Agilent 2100 Bioanalyzer and agarose gel were used to check RNA quality, and a NanoDrop 2000 was used to measure RNA concentration. The library was obtained by multiplex PCR. Sequenced using an Illumina HiSeq 4000. To build TCR beta libraries, CDR3 regions were amplified by Arm-PCR using iRepertoire HTBI primers. PCR products were gel purified before sequencing. The authors' pipeline ran thus. Across samples, 62 TRBV and 13 to 15 TRBJ segments were identified and used for gene usage analysis of CDR3 amino acid clonotypes. COPE and FqMerger were used to merge the filtered high-quality paired reads into contigs. Contigs were aligned with BLAST to IMGT TRBV, TRBD and TRBJ reference genes, and CDR3 was defined per IMGT. Any clonotype with a frequency above 0.1% was counted as a highly expanded clone. Shannon entropy was used to measure repertoire diversity, and the Gini coefficient was used to measure V-J evenness. A clonotype found in more than one individual was treated as public. TCRdb reanalyzed the raw reads on its own, using fastp at Q25 for trimming and MiXCR for clone calling, and kept in-frame beta chains. Identical CDR3 proteins give one entry, which carries the most common genes and DNA. Clone size and V and J calls follow TCRdb, not the original study. The sample table records 250,000 to 400,000 distinct CDR3 sequences; under 20% of these occur just once. In total, the top ten clones hold 38% of the sample.

The data originate from a study of regulatory T cells in long-lasting Graves disease (TCRdb year 2021). For the study in its entirety: Patients with newly diagnosed Graves' disease had been on antithyroid drugs for under 3 months. This study used TCR sequencing and RNA sequencing of peripheral blood to compare persistent Graves' disease patients against newly diagnosed Graves' disease patients. The study took place in China and was registered as a clinical trial. A total of roughly 33 samples were covered by TCR sequencing, comprising around 13 persistent and 20 newly diagnosed Graves' disease patients. Summary of the overall study and its limitations: Persistent Graves' disease patients showed lower TCR Shannon entropy and fewer highly expanded clones than newly diagnosed patients, suggesting clonal expansion. The study examined only peripheral blood because the primary lesion, thyroid tissue, could not be accessed. Sequencing and analysis were limited to the TCR beta chain. Patients with persistent disease shared more public clonotypes (under 3,000) than newly diagnosed patients did (966). The authors noted that the small sample size was a limitation that may lower accuracy.

This receptor was obtained from a female donor with Graves disease. The sequencing here drew on peripheral blood mononuclear cells (PBMCs), taken at new diagnosis, from a patient treated with antithyroid drugs.

The bases are TGCAGTGCACACCCACCGGGACTAGCGGGAATAGAGACCCAGTACTTC. It translates as CSAHPPGLAGIETQYF. The rearrangement joined TRBV20-1 to TRBJ2-5; 13 bases in the junction line up with TRBD2. For this chain, trimming is 6 bases at the V end and 4 bases at the J end, and the number of junction bases without a gene match is 11. The CDR3 goes from the cysteine to the phenylalanine over 16 residues. Just the 48-base CDR3 DNA is kept, in frame starting at base 1. The germline V gene (reference sequence) yields DFQATT for CDR1 and SNEGSKA for CDR2.